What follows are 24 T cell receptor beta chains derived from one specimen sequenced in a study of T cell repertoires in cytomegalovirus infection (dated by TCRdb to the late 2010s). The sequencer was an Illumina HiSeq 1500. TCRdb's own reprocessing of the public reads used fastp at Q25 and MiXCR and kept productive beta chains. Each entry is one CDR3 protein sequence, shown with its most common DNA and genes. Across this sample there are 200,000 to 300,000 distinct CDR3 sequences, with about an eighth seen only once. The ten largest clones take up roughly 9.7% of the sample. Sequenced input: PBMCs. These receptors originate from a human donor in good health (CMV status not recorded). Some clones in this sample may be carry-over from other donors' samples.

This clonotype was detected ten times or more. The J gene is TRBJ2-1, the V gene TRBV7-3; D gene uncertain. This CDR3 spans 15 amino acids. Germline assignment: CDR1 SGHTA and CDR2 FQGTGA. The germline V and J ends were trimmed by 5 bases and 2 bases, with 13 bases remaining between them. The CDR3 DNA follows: TGTGCCAGCAGCCCCGTGACGGGCCCCTACAATGAGCAGTTCTTC. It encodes CASSPVTGPYNEQFF.

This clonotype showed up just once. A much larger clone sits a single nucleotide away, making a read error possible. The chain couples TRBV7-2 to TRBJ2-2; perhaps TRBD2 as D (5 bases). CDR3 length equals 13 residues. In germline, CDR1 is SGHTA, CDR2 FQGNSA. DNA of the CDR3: TGTGCCAGCGGGTGGGAAGGCACCGGGGAGCTGGTTTTT. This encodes CASGWEGTGELVF.

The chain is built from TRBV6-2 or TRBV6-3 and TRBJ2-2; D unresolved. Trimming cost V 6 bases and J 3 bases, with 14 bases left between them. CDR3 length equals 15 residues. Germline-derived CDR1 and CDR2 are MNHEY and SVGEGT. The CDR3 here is CASRAAGTDTGELFF. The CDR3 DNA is TGTGCCAGCAGGGCCGCAGGAACGGACACCGGGGAGCTGTTTTTT.

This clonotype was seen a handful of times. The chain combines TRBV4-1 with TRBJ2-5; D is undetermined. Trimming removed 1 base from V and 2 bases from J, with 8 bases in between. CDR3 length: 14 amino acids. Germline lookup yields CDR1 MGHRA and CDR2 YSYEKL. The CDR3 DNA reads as TGCGCCAGCAGCCAAGGGGGAACGCAAGAGACCCAGTACTTC. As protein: CASSQGGTQETQYF.

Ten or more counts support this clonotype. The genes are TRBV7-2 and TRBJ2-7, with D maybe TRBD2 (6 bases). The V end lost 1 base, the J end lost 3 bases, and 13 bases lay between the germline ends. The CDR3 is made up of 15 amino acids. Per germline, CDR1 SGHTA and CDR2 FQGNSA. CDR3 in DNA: TGTGCCAGCAGCTTAGGCGGGATATCAGTCTACGAGCAGTACTTC. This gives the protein CASSLGGISVYEQYF.

CDR3 in amino acids: CASSLNDGNYGYTF. CDR3 nucleotides: TGTGCCAGCAGTTTAAACGACGGAAACTATGGCTACACCTTC. The rearrangement joins TRBV12-3 or TRBV12-4 to TRBJ1-2, with D unclear. The CDR3 is 14 amino acids. Trimming took 2 bases from V and 2 from J, leaving 9 bases between them.

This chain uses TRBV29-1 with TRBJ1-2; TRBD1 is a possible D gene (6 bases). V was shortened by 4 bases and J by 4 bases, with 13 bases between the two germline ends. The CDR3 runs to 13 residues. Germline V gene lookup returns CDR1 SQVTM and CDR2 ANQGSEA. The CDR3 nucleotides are TGCAGCGTTGGGTCAGGGGCTGGCTATGGCTACACCTTC. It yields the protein CSVGSGAGYGYTF.

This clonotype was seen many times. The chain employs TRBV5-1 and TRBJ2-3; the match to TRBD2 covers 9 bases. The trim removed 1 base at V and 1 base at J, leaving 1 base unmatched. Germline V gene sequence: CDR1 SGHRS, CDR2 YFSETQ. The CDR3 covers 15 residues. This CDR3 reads CASSLIAGGTDTQYF. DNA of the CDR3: TGCGCCAGCAGCTTGATAGCGGGAGGCACAGATACGCAGTATTTT. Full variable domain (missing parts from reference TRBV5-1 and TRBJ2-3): KAGVTQTPRYLIKTRGQQVTLSCSPISGHRSVSWYQQTPGQGLQFLFEYFSETQRNKGNFPGRFSGRQFSNSRSEMNVSTLELGDSALYLCASSLIAGGTDTQYFGPGTRLTVL.

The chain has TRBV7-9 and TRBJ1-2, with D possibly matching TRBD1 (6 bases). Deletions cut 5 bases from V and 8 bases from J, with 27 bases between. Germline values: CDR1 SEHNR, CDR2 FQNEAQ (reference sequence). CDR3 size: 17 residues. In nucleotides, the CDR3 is TGTGCCAGCAGCCCCCTCCGGGACATCCGAGGGACCCCCGGCTACACCTTC. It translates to CASSPLRDIRGTPGYTF.

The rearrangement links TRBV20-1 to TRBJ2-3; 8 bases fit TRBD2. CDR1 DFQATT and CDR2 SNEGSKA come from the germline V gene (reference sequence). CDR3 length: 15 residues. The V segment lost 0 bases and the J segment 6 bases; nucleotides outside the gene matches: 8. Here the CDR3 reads CSARDGGLGGDTQYF. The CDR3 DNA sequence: TGCAGTGCTAGAGATGGGGGACTAGGAGGGGATACGCAGTATTTT.

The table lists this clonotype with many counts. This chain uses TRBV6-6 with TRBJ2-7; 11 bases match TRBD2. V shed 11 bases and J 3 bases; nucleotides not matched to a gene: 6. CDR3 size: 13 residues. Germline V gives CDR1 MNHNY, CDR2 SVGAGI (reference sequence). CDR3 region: CAVTSGDIYEQYF. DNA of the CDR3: TGTGCCGTGACTAGCGGGGATATCTACGAGCAGTACTTC.

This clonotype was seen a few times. DNA of the CDR3: TGTGCCAGCAGTTACTCAACAGGGCCCAACTATGGCTACACCTTC. This codes for CASSYSTGPNYGYTF. The chain has TRBV6-6 and TRBJ1-2; D perhaps matches TRBD1 (6 bases). The V and J ends lost 0 bases and 2 bases respectively, with 10 bases between them. Germline values: CDR1 MNHNY, CDR2 SVGAGI (reference sequence). This CDR3 region has 15 residues.

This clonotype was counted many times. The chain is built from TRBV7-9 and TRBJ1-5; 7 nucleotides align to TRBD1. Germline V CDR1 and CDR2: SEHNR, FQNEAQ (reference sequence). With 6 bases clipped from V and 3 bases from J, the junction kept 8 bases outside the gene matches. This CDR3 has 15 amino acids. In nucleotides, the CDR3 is TGTGCCAGCAGTCTCGGGACAGCAAACAATCAGCCCCAGCATTTT. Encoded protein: CASSLGTANNQPQHF.

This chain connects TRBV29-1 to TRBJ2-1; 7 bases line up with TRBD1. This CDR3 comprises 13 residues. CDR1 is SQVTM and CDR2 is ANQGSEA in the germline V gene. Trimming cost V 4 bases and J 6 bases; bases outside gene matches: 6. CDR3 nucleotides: TGCAGCGTTGTATCGACAGGGCTCAATGAGCAGTTCTTC. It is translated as CSVVSTGLNEQFF.

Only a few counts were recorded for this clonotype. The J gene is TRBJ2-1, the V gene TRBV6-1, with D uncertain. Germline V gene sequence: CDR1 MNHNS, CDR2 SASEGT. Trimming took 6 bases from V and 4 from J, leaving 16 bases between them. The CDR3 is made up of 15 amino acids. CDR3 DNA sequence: TGTGCCAGCAGCCCAGGACCAGCCGGATACAATGAGCAGTTCTTC. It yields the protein CASSPGPAGYNEQFF.

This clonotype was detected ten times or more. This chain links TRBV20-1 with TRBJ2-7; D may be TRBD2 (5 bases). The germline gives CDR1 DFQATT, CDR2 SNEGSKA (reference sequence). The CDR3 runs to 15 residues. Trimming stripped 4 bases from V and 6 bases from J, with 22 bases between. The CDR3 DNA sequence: TGCAGTGCTATCGACACAAGAGCGGACGCTCTCGAGCAGTACTTC. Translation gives CSAIDTRADALEQYF.

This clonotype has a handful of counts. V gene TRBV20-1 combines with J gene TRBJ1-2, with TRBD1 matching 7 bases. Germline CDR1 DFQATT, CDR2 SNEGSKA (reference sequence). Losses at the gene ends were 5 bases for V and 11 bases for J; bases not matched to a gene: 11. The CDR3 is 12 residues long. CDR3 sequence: CSASDRKVQYTF. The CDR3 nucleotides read TGCAGTGCTTCGGACAGGAAAGTCCAGTACACCTTC.

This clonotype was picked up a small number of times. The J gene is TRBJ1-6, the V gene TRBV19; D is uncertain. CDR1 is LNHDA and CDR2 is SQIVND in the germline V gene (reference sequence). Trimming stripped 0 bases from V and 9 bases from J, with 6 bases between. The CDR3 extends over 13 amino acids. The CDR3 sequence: CASSIERISPLHF. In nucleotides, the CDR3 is TGTGCCAGTAGTATAGAGCGGATTTCACCCCTCCACTTT.

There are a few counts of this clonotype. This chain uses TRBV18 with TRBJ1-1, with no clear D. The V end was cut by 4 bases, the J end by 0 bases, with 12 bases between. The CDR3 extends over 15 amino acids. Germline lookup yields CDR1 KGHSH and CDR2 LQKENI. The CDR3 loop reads CASSQASGLNTEAFF. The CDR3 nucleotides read TGTGCCAGCTCACAGGCTTCTGGGTTGAACACTGAAGCTTTCTTT.

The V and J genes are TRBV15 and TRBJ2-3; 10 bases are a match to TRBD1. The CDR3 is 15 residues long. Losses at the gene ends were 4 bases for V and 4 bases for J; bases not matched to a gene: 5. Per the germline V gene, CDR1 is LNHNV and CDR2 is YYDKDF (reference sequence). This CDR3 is CATSNRDRGADTQYF. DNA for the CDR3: TGTGCCACCAGCAACCGGGACAGGGGAGCAGATACGCAGTATTTT.

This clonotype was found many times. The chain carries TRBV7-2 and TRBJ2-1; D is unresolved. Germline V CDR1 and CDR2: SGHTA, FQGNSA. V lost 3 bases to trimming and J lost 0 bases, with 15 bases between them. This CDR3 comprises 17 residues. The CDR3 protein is CASSFLIGLSSYNEQFF. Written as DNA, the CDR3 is TGTGCCAGCAGCTTCCTTATTGGGCTGAGCTCCTACAATGAGCAGTTCTTC.

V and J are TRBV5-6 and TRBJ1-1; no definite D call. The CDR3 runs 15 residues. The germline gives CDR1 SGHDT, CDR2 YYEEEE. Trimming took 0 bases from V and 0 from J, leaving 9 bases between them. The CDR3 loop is CASSLVKGLNTEAFF. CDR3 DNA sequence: TGTGCCAGCAGCTTGGTAAAGGGTTTGAACACTGAAGCTTTCTTT.

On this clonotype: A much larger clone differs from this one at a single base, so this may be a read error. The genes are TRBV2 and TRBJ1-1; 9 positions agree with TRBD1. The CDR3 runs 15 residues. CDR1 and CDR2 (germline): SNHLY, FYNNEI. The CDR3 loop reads CASSPRTGENAEAFF. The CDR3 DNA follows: TGTGCCAGCAGTCCTCGGACAGGGGAGAACGCTGAAGCTTTCTTT.

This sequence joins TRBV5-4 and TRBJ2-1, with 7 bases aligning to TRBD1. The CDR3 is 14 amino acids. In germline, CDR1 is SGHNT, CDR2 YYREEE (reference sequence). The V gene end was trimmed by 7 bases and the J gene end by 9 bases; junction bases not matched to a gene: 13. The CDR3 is CASLERGRETEQFF. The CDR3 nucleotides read TGTGCCAGCCTTGAGAGGGGGCGCGAGACTGAGCAGTTCTTC.